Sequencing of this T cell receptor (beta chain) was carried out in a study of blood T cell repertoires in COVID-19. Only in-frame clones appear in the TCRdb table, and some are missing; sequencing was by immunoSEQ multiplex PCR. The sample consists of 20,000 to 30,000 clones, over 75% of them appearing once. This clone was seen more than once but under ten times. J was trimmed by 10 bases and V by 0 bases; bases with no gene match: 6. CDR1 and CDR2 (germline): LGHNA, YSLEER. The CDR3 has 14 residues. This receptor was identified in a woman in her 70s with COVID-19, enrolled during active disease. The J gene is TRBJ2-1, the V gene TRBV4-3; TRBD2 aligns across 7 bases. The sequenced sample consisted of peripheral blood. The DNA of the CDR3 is TGCGCCAGCAGCCAAGACGGCGGGGGTGGAGAGCAGTTCTTC. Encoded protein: CASSQDGGGGEQFF.